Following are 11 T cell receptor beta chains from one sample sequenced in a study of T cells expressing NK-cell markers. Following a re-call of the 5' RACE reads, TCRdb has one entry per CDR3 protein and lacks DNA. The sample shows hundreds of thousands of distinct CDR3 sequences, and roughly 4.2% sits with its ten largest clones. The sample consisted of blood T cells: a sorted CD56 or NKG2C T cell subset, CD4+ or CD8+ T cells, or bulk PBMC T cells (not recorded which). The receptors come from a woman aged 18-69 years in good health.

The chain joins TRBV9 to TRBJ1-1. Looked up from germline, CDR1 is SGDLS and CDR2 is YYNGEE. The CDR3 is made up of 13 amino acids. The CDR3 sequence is CASSVADRTEAFF.

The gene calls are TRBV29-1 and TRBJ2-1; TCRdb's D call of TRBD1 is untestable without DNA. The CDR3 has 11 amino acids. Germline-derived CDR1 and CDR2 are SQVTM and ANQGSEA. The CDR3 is CSVQPGSEQFF.

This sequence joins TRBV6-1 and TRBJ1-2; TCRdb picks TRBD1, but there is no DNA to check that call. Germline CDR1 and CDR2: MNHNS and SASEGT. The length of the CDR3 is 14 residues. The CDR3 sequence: CASSVEDREGGYTF.

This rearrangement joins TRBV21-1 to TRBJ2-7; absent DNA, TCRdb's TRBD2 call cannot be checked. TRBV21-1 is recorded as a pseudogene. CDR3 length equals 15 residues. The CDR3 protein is CASPYLSGEMDEQYF.

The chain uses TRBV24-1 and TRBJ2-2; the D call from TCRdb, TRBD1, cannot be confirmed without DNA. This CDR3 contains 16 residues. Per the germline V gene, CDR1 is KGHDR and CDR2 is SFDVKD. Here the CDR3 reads CATSDGTGRNTGELFF.

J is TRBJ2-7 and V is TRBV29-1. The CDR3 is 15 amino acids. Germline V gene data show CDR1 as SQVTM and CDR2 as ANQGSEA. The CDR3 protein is CSVDGSAGGSYEQYF.

CDR3 sequence: CASINGDRGYSVGNEQFF. The chain carries TRBV6-1 and TRBJ2-1; checking the TCRdb D call of TRBD1 is not possible without DNA. The germline V gene has CDR1 MNHNS and CDR2 SASEGT. The CDR3 has 18 residues.

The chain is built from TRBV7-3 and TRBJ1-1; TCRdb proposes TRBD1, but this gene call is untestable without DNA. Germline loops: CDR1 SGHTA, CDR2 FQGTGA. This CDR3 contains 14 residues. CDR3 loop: CASSKGQGNTEAFF.

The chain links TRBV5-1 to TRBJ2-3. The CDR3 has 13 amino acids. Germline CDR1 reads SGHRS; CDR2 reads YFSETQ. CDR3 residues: CASSWLDKDTQYF. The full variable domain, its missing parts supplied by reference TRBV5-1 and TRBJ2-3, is KAGVTQTPRYLIKTRGQQVTLSCSPISGHRSVSWYQQTPGQGLQFLFEYFSETQRNKGNFPGRFSGRQFSNSRSEMNVSTLELGDSALYLCASSWLDKDTQYFGPGTRLTVL.

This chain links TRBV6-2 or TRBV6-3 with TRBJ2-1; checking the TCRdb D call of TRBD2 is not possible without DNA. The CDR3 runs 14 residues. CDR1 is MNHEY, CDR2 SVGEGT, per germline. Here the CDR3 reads CAPTKSSGKEEQFF.

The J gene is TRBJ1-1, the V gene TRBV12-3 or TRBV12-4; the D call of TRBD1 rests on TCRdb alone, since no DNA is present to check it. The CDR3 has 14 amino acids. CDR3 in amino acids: CASSLDRLGPEAFF.